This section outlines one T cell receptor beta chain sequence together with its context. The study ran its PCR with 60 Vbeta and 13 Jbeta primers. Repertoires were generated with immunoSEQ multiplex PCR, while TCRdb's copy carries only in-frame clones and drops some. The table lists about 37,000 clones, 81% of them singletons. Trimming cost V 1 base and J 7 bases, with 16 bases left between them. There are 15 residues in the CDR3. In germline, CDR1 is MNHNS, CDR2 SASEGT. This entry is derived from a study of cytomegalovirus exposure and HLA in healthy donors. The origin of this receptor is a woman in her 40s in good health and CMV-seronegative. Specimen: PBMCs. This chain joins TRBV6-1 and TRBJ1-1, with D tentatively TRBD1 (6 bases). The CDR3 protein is CASSEVGGRFLEAFF. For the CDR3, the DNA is TGTGCCAGCAGTGAAGTCGGGGGGCGATTCCTTGAAGCTTTCTTT.